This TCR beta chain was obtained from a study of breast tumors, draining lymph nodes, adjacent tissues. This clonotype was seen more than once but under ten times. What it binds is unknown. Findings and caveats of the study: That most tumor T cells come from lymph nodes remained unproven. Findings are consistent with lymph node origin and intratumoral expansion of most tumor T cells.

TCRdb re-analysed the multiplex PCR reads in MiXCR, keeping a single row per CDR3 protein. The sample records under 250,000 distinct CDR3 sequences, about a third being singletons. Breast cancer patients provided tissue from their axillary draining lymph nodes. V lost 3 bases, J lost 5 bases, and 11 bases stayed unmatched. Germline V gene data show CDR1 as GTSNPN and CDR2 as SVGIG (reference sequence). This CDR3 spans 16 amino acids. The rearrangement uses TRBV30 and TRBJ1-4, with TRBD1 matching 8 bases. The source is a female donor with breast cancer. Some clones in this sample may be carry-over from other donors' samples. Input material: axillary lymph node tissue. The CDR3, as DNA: TGTGCCTGGAGGAGGAGGGGAGACAGGGGCAATGAAAAACTGTTTTTT. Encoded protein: CAWRRRGDRGNEKLFF.